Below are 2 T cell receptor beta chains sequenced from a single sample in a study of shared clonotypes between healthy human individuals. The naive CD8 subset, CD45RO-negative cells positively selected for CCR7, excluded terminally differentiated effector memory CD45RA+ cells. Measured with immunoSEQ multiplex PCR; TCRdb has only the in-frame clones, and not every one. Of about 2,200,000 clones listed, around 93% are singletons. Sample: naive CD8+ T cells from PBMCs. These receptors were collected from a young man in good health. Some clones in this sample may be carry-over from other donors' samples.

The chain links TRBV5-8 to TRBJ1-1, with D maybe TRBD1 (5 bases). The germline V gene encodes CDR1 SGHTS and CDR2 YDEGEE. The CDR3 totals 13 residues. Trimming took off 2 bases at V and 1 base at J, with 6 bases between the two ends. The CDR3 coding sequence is TGTGCCAGCAGCTTCCAGGGGAACACTGAAGCTTTCTTT. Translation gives CASSFQGNTEAFF.

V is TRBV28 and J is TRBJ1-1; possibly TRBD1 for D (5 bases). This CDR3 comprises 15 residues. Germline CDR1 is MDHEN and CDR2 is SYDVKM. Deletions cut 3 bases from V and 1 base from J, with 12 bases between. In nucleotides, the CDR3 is TGTGCCAGCAGTTTGAGGGGCGCGGGGAACACTGAAGCTTTCTTT. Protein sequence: CASSLRGAGNTEAFF.